This T cell receptor (beta chain) was recovered during a study of T cell responses to AZD1222 COVID-19 vaccine. Study-level findings and limits: Per reports, nearly half of all spike-specific TCRs target regions that are unmutated in variants. Spike-specific TCR breadth rose after two AZD1222 doses, and depth rose as well. The donor cohort was predominantly white British with a female majority, and clonal diversity may have been underestimated.

Sequenced by immunoSEQ multiplex PCR; TCRdb stores in-frame clones only, minus some. The sample has more than 95,000 clones, around 90% seen once. In the case of this clone: Its antigen is still unknown.

The germline CDR1 and CDR2 sequences are LNHDA and SQIVND (reference sequence). V lost 4 bases to trimming and J lost 3 bases; unmatched junction nucleotides: 9. The length of the CDR3 is 16 residues. The sample here was peripheral blood, taken on day 0 of AZD1222 vaccination. The V call is TRBV19, the J call TRBJ1-1; TRBD1 aligns across 9 bases. The source is an adult in good health. The CDR3 is CASSKRTGAMHTEAFF. The CDR3 DNA is TGTGCCAGTAGTAAGCGGACAGGGGCCATGCACACTGAAGCTTTCTTT.